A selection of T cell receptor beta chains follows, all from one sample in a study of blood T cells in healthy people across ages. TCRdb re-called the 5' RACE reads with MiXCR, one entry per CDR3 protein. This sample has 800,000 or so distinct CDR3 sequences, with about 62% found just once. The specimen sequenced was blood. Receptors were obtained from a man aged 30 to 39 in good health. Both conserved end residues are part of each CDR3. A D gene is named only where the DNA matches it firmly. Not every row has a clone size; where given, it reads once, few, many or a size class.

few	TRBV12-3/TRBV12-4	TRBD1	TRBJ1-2	TGTGCCAGCAGTCGCCGGGACAGCCTGAGAGGCTACACCTTC	CASSRRDSLRGYTF
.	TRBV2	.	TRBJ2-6	TGTGCCAGCAGTGAAGGTTGGACAGGGGCCAACGTCCTGACTTTC	CASSEGWTGANVLTF
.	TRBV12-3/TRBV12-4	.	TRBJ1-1	TGTGCCAGCACGCTATTTCCTTCGGGGACTTTCTTT	CASTLFPSGTFF
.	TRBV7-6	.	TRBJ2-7	TGTGCCGGCAGCTTTTCCCAAGCCTACGAGCAGTACTTC	CAGSFSQAYEQYF
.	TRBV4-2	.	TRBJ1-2	TGTGCCAGCAGCCAAGAGGGATCAGGGGCGCGGGGCTACACCTTC	CASSQEGSGARGYTF
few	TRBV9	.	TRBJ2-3	TGTGCCAGCAGCGTAAGAACGGCAGACAATACGCAGTATTTT	CASSVRTADNTQYF
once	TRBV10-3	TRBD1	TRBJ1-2	TGTGCCATCGAAGACAGGGTTTCTAACTATGGCTACACCTTC	CAIEDRVSNYGYTF
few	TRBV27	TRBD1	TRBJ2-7	TGTGCCAGCCTCCGGGACAGGTTTTACGAGCAGTACTTC	CASLRDRFYEQYF
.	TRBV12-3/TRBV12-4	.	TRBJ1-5	TGTGCCAGCAGTGGTTACAGAGATCAGCCCCAGCATTTT	CASSGYRDQPQHF
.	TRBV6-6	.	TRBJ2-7	TGTGCCAGCAGTTACTCTGGCGGTACCTACGAGCAGTACTTC	CASSYSGGTYEQYF
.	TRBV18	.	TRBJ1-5	TGTGCCAGCTCACCCCGCAAGGGGGACAATCAGCCCCAGCATTTT	CASSPRKGDNQPQHF
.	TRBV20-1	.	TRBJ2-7	TGCAGTGCATCCGGGGCGTTCGAGCAGTACTTC	CSASGAFEQYF
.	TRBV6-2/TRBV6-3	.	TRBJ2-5	TGTGCCAGCAGTTACTGGCGAGGGGCTGGGGAGACCCAGTACTTC	CASSYWRGAGETQYF
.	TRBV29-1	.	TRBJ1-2	TGCAGCGTTCGGTCCTCTAGGGACTATGGCTACACCTTC	CSVRSSRDYGYTF
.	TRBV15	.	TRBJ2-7	TGTGCCACCAGCAGTCGCCGGGACTCCTACGAGCAGTACTTC	CATSSRRDSYEQYF
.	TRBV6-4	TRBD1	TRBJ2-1	TGTGCCAGCAGTGACGCGCCGGGACAGGGTAATGAGCAGTTCTTC	CASSDAPGQGNEQFF
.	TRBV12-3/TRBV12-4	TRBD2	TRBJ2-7	TGTGCCAGCAGTTTAGGCTGGGAGGGAAGAGGCGAGCAGTACTTC	CASSLGWEGRGEQYF
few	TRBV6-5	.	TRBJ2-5	TGTGCCAGCAGGGGATTTAGCGCGGGGAAAGAGACCCAGTACTTC	CASRGFSAGKETQYF
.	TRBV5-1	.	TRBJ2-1	TGCGCCAGCAGCTTGGAGGGGTTCAGCAATGAGCAGTTCTTC	CASSLEGFSNEQFF
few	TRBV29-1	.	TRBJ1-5	TGCAGCGTTGCGGGGGACCCTAATCAGCCCCAGCATTTT	CSVAGDPNQPQHF
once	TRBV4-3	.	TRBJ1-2	TGCGCCAGCAGCCAGATGACAGACTATGGCTACACCTTC	CASSQMTDYGYTF
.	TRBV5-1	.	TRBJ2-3	TGCGCCAGCAGCTTGGAGAGGGACGAAGATACGCAGTATTTT	CASSLERDEDTQYF
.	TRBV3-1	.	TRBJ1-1	TGTGCCAGCAGCGCTTTTCCGGGGGCGGTCACTGAAGCTTTCTTT	CASSAFPGAVTEAFF
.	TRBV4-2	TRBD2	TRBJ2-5	TGTGCCAGCAGCCAGTGGACTAGCGGGGGGGAAGAGACCCAGTACTTC	CASSQWTSGGEETQYF
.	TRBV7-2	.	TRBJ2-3	TGTGCCAGCAGCTTAGAGGCCAGGGCTACAGATACGCAGTATTTT	CASSLEARATDTQYF
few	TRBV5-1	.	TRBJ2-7	TGCGCCAGCAGCTGGGGACTCACCTACGAGCAGTACTTC	CASSWGLTYEQYF
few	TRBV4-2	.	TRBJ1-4	TGTGCCAGCAGCCAAGAAATGGGGGGCAGCTTTAATGAAAAACTGTTTTTT	CASSQEMGGSFNEKLFF
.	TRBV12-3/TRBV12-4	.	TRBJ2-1	TGTGCCAGCAGTCGGGCCCTCCTGGCCAACCATGGGCAGTTCTTC	CASSRALLANHGQFF
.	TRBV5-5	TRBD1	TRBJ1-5	TGTGCCAGCAGCTTGGCTCCGTACCAGGGGGTTCAGCCCCAGCATTTT	CASSLAPYQGVQPQHF
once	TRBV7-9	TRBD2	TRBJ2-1	TGTGCCAGCAGCAGTCTAGCGGGGGGCCTCGAGAGAGCCTACAATGAGCAGTTCTTC	CASSSLAGGLERAYNEQFF
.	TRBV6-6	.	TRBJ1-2	TGTGCCAGCAGCTATACCACAGCCTATGGCTACACCTTC	CASSYTTAYGYTF
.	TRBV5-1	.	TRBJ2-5	TGCGCCAGCAGCTTGGGGACAGTTGGTGGGGAGACCCAGTACTTC	CASSLGTVGGETQYF
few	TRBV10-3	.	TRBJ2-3	TGTGCCATCAGCGCCAATTCAGATACGCAGTATTTT	CAISANSDTQYF
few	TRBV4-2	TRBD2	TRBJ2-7	TGTGCCAGCAGCCAAGATCCGGCGGGGGGTGCCTACGAGCAGTACTTC	CASSQDPAGGAYEQYF
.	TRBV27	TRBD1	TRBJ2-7	TGTGCCAGCAGTTTCACCGGGACAGGCACTTTCTACGAGCAGTACTTC	CASSFTGTGTFYEQYF
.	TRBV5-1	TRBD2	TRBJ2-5	TGCGCCAGCAGCGCCGGACTAGCGGGGGACGGGGAGACCCAGTACTTC	CASSAGLAGDGETQYF
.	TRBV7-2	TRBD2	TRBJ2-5	TGTGCCAGCAGCCGGACTAGCGGGTCTGAGACCCAGTACTTC	CASSRTSGSETQYF
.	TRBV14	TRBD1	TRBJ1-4	TGTGCCAGCAGCCAAGATCGCGGACAGGTCGAAAAACTGTTTTTT	CASSQDRGQVEKLFF
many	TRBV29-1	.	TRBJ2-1	TGCAGCGTTGAAGTACAGACCTACAATGAGCAGTTCTTC	CSVEVQTYNEQFF
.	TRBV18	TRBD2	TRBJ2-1	TGTGCCAGCTCCCGGACTAGCGGGGGGGGCCCGTACAATGAGCAGTTCTTC	CASSRTSGGGPYNEQFF
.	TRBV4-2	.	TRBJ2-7	TGTGCCAGCAGCCAAGGAGACCAGGGACCCTTCTCCTACGAGCAGTACTTC	CASSQGDQGPFSYEQYF
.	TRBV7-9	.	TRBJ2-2	TGTGCCCCCTCGTCTAGAGGGGCCAACGAGGGGCTGTTTTTT	CAPSSRGANEGLFF
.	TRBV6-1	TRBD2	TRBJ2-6	TGTGCCAGCAGTGAACAGGAGTGGAGCGGGGTTTCTGGGGCCAACGTCCTGACTTTC	CASSEQEWSGVSGANVLTF
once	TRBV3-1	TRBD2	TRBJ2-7	TGTGCCAGCAGCCCTCTAGCGGGCCGCTACGAGCAGTACTTC	CASSPLAGRYEQYF
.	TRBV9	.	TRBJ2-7	TGTGCCAGCAGCGCCCGACGGGACGGTACCTACGAGCAGTACTTC	CASSARRDGTYEQYF
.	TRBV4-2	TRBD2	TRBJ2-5	TGTGCCAGCAGCCAAGATTCGGCGGGGGGGCGGGATGAGCAGTACTTC	CASSQDSAGGRDEQYF
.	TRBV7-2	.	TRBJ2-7	TGTGCCAGCAGCTCCGTGGTGGGCACAGGTGGCGAGCAGTACTTC	CASSSVVGTGGEQYF
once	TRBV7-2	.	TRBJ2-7	TGTGCCAGCAGCTCTCAGGAAGCCTCCTACGAGCAGTACTTC	CASSSQEASYEQYF
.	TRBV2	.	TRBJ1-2	TGTGCCAGCAGTGACGCTCCCCACTATGGCTACACCTTC	CASSDAPHYGYTF
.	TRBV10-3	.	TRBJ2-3	TGTGCCACCCGGGAGGATACGCAGTATTTT	CATREDTQYF
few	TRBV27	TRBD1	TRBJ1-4	TGTGCCAGCGCAGGGGGAGCAACTAATGAAAAACTGTTTTTT	CASAGGATNEKLFF
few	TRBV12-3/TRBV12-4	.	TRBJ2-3	TGTGCCAGCAGTTTATTGGGCGGTAGGGTACGCACAGATACGCAGTATTTT	CASSLLGGRVRTDTQYF
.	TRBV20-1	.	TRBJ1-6	TGCAGTGCTAGAGGGGCAATGGATTATTCACCCCTCCACTTT	CSARGAMDYSPLHF
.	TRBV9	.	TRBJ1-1	TGTGCCAGCAGCCCAACGTTTTCCGGGAGTAGGGGGAACACTGAAGCTTTCTTT	CASSPTFSGSRGNTEAFF
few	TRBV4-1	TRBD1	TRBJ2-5	TGCGCCAGCAGCCAGGGTCCCTCGAGGGGGCTGTTGGAGACCCAGTACTTC	CASSQGPSRGLLETQYF
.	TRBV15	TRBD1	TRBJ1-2	TGTGCCACCAACAGGACCGGGACAGGGGATTACTATGGCTACACCTTC	CATNRTGTGDYYGYTF